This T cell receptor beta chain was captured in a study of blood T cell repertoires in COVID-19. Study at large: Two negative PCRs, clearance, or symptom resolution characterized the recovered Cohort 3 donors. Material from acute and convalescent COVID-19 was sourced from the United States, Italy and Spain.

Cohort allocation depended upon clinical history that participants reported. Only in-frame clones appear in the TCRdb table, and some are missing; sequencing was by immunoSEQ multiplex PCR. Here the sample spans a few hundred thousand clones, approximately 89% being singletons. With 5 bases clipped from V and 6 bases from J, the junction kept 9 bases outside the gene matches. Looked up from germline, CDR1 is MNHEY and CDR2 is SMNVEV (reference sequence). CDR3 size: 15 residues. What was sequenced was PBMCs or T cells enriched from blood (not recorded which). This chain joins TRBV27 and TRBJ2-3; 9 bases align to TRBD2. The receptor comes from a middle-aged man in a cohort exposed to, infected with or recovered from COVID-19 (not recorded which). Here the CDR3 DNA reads TGTGCCAGCAGTCCGAGCGGGAGGAGAGGGGATACGCAGTATTTT. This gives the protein CASSPSGRRGDTQYF.